This T cell receptor (beta chain) was recorded in a study of T cells in Graves' hyperthyroidism and ophthalmopathy. About the research overall: Peripheral blood was acquired at first diagnosis, ahead of any therapy whatsoever.

This clonotype was observed at least ten times. TCR beta CDR3 region amplification was performed from RNA transcripts. The HTBI primer set drove a first-round RT-PCR of the TCR CDR3. Via MiXCR, TCRdb re-called the multiplex PCR reads, giving one row per CDR3 protein. The data hold more than 500,000 distinct CDR3 sequences, with roughly 14% observed a single time. V lost 7 bases, J lost 1 base, and 10 bases lay in between. The germline CDR1 and CDR2 sequences are MNHNS and SASEGT. The CDR3 runs 13 residues. Using around 10 ml of fresh peripheral blood, PBMCs were prepared. What was sequenced was blood. The receptor was isolated from a woman between 35 and 50 years old with Graves' ophthalmopathy. This chain joins TRBV6-1 and TRBJ1-2, with D maybe TRBD1 (5 bases). The CDR3 spells CASTKTDNYGYTF. The DNA of the CDR3 is TGTGCCAGCACCAAGACAGATAACTATGGCTACACCTTC.